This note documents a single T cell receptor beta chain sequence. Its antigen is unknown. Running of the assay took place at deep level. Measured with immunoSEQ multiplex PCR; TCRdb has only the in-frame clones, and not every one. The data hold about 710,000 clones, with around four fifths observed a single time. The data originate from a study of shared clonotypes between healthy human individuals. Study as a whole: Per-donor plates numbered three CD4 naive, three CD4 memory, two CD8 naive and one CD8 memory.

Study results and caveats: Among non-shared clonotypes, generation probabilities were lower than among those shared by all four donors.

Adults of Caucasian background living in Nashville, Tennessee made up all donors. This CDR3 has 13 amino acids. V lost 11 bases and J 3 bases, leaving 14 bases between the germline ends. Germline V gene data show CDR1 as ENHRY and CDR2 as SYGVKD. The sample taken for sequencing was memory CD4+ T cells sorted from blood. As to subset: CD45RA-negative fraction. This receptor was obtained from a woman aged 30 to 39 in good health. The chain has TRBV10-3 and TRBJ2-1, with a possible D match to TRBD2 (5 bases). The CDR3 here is CAFSRALYNEQFF. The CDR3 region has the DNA TGTGCCTTCTCGAGGGCGCTCTACAATGAGCAGTTCTTC.